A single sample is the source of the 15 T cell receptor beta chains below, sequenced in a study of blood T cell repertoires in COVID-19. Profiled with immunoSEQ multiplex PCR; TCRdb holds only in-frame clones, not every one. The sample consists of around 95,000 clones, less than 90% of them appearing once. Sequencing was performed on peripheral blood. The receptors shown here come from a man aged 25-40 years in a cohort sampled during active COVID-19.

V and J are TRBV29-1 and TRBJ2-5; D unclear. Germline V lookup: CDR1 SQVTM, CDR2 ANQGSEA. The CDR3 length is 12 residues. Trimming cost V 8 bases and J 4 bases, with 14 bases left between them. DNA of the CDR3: TGCAGCTCAGCCTCAGGCCCAGAGACCCAGTACTTC. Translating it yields CSSASGPETQYF. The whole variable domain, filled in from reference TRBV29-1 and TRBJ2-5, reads SAVISQKPSRDICQRGTSLTIQCQVDSQVTMMFWYRQQPGQSLTLIATANQGSEATYESGFVIDKFPISRPNLTFSTLTVSNMSPEDSSIYLCSSASGPETQYFGPGTRLLVL.

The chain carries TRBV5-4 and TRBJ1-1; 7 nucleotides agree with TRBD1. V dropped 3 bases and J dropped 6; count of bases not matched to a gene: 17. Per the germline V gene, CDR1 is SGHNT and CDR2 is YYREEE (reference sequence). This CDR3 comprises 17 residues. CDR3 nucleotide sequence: TGTGCCAGCAGCTCCGGACAGGAACTGGGCCGTAGAGCTGAAGCTTTCTTT. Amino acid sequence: CASSSGQELGRRAEAFF.

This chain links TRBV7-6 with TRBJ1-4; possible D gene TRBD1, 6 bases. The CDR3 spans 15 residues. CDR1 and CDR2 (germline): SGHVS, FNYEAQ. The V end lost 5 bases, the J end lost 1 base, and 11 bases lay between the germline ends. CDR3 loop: CASSQLTGTNEKLFF. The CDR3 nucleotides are TGTGCCAGCAGCCAATTGACAGGAACTAATGAAAAACTGTTTTTT. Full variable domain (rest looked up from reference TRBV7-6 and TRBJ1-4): GAGVSQSPRYKVTKRGQDVALRCDPISGHVSLYWYRQALGQGPEFLTYFNYEAQQDKSGLPNDRFSAERPEGSISTLTIQRTEQRDSAMYRCASSQLTGTNEKLFFGSGTQLSVL.

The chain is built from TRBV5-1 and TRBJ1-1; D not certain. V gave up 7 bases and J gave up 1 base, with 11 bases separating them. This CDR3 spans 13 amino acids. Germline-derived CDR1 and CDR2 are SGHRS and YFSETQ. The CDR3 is CASQVNSNTEAFF. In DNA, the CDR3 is TGCGCCAGCCAGGTAAATTCGAACACTGAAGCTTTCTTT.

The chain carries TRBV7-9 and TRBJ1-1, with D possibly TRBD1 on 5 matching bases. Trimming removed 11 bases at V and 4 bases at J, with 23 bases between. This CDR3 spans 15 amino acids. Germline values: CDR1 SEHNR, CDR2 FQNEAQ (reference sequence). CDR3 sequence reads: CAGEREAARGTEAFF. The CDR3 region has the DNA TGTGCCGGCGAAAGGGAGGCGGCGAGGGGCACTGAAGCTTTCTTT.

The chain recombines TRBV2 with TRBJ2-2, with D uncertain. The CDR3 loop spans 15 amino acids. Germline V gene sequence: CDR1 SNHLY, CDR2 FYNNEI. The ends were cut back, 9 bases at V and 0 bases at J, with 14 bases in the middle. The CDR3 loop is CARQSRISNTGELFF. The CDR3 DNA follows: TGTGCCAGACAGTCCAGGATCTCGAACACCGGGGAGCTGTTTTTT. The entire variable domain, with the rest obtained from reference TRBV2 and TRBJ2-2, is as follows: EPEVTQTPSHQVTQMGQEVILRCVPISNHLYFYWYRQILGQKVEFLVSFYNNEISEKSEIFDDQFSVERPDGSNFTLKIRSTKLEDSAMYFCARQSRISNTGELFFGEGSRLTVL.

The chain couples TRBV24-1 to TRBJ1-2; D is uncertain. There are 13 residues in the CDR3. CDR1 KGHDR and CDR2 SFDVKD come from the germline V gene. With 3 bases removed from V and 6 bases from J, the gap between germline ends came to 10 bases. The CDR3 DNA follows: TGTGCCACCAGTGATCCCGACAACCATGGCTACACCTTC. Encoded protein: CATSDPDNHGYTF.

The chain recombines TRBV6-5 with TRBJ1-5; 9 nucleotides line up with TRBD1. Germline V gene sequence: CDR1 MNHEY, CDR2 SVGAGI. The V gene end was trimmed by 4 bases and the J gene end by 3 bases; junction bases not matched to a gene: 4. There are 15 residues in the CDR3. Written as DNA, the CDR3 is TGTGCCAGCAGTTGGGGACAGGGTCCCAATCAGCCCCAGCATTTT. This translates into CASSWGQGPNQPQHF.

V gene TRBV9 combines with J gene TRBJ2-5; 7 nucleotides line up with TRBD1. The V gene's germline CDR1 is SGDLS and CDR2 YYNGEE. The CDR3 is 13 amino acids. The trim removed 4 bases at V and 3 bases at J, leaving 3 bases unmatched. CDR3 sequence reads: CASSLDREETQYF. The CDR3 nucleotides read TGTGCCAGCAGCCTTGACAGGGAAGAGACCCAGTACTTC.

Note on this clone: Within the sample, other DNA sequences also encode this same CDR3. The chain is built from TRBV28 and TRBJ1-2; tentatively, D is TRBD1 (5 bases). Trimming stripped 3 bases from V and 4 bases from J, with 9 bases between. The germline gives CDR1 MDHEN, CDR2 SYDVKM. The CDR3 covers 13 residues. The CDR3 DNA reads TGTGCCAGCAGTTTGGGCCAGGGCTATGGCTACACCTTC. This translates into CASSLGQGYGYTF.

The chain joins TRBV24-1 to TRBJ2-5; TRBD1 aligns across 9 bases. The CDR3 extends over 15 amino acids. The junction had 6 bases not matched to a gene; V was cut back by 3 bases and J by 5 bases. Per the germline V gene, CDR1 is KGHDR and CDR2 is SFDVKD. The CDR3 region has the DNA TGTGCCACCAGTGATCCGGACAGGGGTTGGGAGACCCAGTACTTC. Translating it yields CATSDPDRGWETQYF.

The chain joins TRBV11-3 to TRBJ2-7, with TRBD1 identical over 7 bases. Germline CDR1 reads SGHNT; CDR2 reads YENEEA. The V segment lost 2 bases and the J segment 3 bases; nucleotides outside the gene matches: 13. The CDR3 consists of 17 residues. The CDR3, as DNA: TGTGCCAGCAGCTTACTGTCCGCGACAGGGCCATTCTACGAGCAGTACTTC. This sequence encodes CASSLLSATGPFYEQYF.

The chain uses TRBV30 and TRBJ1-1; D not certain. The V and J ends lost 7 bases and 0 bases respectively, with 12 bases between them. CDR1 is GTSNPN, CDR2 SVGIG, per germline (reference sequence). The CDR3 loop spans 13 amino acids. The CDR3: CAYHPRMNTEAFF. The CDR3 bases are TGTGCCTACCACCCGAGGATGAACACTGAAGCTTTCTTT.

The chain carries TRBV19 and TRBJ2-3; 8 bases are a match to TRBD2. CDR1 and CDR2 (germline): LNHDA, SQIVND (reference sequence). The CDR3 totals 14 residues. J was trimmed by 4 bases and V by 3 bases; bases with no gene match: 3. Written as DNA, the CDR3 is TGTGCCAGTAGTATCCCCGGGGGGGCAGATACGCAGTATTTT. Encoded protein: CASSIPGGADTQYF. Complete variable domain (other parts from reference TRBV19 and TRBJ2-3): DGGITQSPKYLFRKEGQNVTLSCEQNLNHDAMYWYRQDPGQGLRLIYYSQIVNDFQKGDIAEGYSVSREKKESFPLTVTSAQKNPTAFYLCASSIPGGADTQYFGPGTRLTVL.

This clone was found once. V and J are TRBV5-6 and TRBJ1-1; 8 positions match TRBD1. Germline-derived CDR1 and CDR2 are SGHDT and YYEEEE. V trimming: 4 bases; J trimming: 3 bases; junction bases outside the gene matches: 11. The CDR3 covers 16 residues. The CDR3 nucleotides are TGTGCCAGCAGCCCAGAGACAGGGGTCGGGTACACTGAAGCTTTCTTT. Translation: CASSPETGVGYTEAFF.